The table lists the clone carrying this T cell receptor beta chain with a few counts. Its cognate antigen is unknown. This sample was taken from a study of T cells in Graves' hyperthyroidism and ophthalmopathy. Study-wide findings and caveats: The model's output predicted ophthalmopathy at a median of roughly 6 months prior to onset. Most clonotypes expanded in the thyroid (above 0.001) were also present in blood.

The germline V gene encodes CDR1 MNHEY and CDR2 SVGEGT. The junction had 13 bases not matched to a gene; V was cut back by 2 bases and J by 7 bases. CDR3 length: 17 amino acids. Hyperthyroidism of Graves' type that showed no ophthalmopathy progression within 18 months was stable. The TCR beta CDR3 regions underwent amplification using RNA transcripts as the source. Researchers ran a first-round RT-PCR on the TCR CDR3 using the HTBI primer set. MiXCR, run by TCRdb on the multiplex PCR reads, gives a single entry per CDR3 protein. The table includes 450,000 to 700,000 distinct CDR3 sequences, 40% to 55% detected once.

The rearrangement joins TRBV6-2 or TRBV6-3 to TRBJ2-7; 11 bases are a match to TRBD2. This receptor was obtained from a woman aged 18-35 years with Graves' hyperthyroidism. The sample taken for sequencing was peripheral blood or thyroid tissue (not recorded which). CDR3 DNA: TGTGCCAGCAGTTACGGTCTTCTAGCGGGAGGCGTGGAGGAGCAGTACTTC. Translating it yields CASSYGLLAGGVEEQYF.